The 15 T cell receptor beta chains presented below share a single source sample, sequenced in a study of blood T cell repertoires in COVID-19. The protocol was immunoSEQ multiplex PCR, while the TCRdb copy is restricted to in-frame clones and leaves out a portion. The profile shows roughly 160,000 clones, over 80% of them singletons. The sample consisted of peripheral blood. The receptors come from a woman older than 75 with COVID-19, enrolled during active disease.

The chain carries TRBV11-2 and TRBJ1-5, with 7 bases aligning to TRBD1. Trimming cost V 3 bases and J 7 bases; bases outside gene matches: 6. The CDR3 spans 14 residues. Germline-derived CDR1 and CDR2 are SGHAT and FQNNGV. The CDR3 DNA sequence: TGTGCCAGCAGCTTTACAGGGGCACGCCAGCCCCAGCATTTT. It yields the protein CASSFTGARQPQHF.

The chain recombines TRBV5-4 with TRBJ1-2; the D gene is possibly TRBD1 (6 bases). V was pared by 0 bases and J by 1 base, with 10 bases between. Germline assignment: CDR1 SGHNT and CDR2 YYREEE (reference sequence). CDR3 length: 15 residues. In nucleotides, the CDR3 is TGTGCCAGCAGCTTGGTAGGACAGCGTAACTATGGCTACACCTTC. This encodes CASSLVGQRNYGYTF.

This chain uses TRBV6-5 with TRBJ1-2, with no clear D. This CDR3 is 13 amino acids long. Trimming shortened V by 8 bases and J by 5 bases, and 15 bases separated the two germline ends. From germline, CDR1 is MNHEY and CDR2 SVGAGI. CDR3 sequence: CASLLASGYGYTF. DNA of the CDR3: TGTGCCAGCCTACTCGCAAGCGGGTATGGCTACACCTTC.

The chain joins TRBV9 to TRBJ1-5; D unclear. There are 19 residues in the CDR3. Between the trimmed V and J ends, which lost 0 bases and 6 bases, there was a span of 25 bases. Germline lookup yields CDR1 SGDLS and CDR2 YYNGEE. The CDR3 reads CASSVGPDSGQGPSQPQHF. The CDR3 nucleotides are TGTGCCAGCAGCGTAGGCCCGGATTCTGGCCAAGGTCCTAGTCAGCCCCAGCATTTT.

This chain connects TRBV9 to TRBJ2-1; 8 bases map to TRBD2. Germline V gene sequence: CDR1 SGDLS, CDR2 YYNGEE. The V segment lost 0 bases and the J segment 12 bases; nucleotides outside the gene matches: 8. The CDR3 sequence is 14 residues long. CDR3 DNA: TGTGCCAGCAGCGTAGCTACCGGGGGGGCCGCGCAGTTCTTC. Translating gives CASSVATGGAAQFF.

This clone was detected a few times. The rearrangement joins TRBV5-1 to TRBJ1-4; no firm D call. The V gene lost 4 bases and the J gene lost 8 bases, with 12 bases spanning the gap. The CDR3 covers 13 residues. In germline, CDR1 is SGHRS, CDR2 YFSETQ. This CDR3 reads CASSPTLREKLFF. As DNA, the CDR3 is TGCGCCAGCAGCCCTACACTGCGGGAAAAACTGTTTTTT.

V gene TRBV3-1 (or the pseudogene TRBV3-2) combines with J gene TRBJ1-2, with a possible D match to TRBD1 (5 bases). The CDR3 is 16 amino acids. V lost 4 bases, J lost 8 bases, and 23 bases lay in between. In germline, CDR1 is LGHDT, CDR2 YNNKEL (reference sequence). CDR3 bases: TGTGCCAGCAGCCCCGGGTCTGGATCTCCGGGGGAGGGCTACACCTTC. Amino acids: CASSPGSGSPGEGYTF.

The J gene is TRBJ2-1, the V gene TRBV7-3, with 7 bases aligning to TRBD2. Germline V gene data show CDR1 as SGHTA and CDR2 as FQGTGA. The CDR3 is 13 amino acids. Trimming removed 5 bases from V and 9 bases from J; junction bases left unmatched: 7. This CDR3 reads CASSAPLAGEQFF. Here the CDR3 DNA reads TGTGCCAGCAGCGCACCCTTAGCGGGTGAGCAGTTCTTC.

The V and J genes are TRBV16 and TRBJ2-7; TRBD2 matches 10 bases. J was trimmed by 4 bases and V by 7 bases; bases with no gene match: 13. This CDR3 has 16 amino acids. Germline loops: CDR1 KGHSY, CDR2 FQNENV. The CDR3 DNA follows: TGTGCCAGCACTAAAGGTCTAGCGGGAGATGGGTACGAGCAGTACTTC. Residues: CASTKGLAGDGYEQYF.

The chain couples TRBV6-1 to TRBJ2-3, with D uncertain. V lost 3 bases to trimming and J lost 12 bases, with 16 bases between them. CDR1 MNHNS and CDR2 SASEGT come from the germline V gene. This CDR3 region has 13 residues. The CDR3 sequence is CASSEIMSERQYF. The CDR3 bases are TGTGCCAGCAGTGAGATAATGAGCGAACGCCAGTATTTT.

The J gene is TRBJ2-3, the V gene TRBV5-1; 9 nucleotides match TRBD1. CDR1 is SGHRS and CDR2 is YFSETQ in the germline V gene. This CDR3 region has 14 residues. With V trimmed by 6 bases and J by 5 bases, 7 bases remained unmatched. The CDR3: CASNQQGAEDTQYF. The DNA of the CDR3 is TGCGCCAGCAACCAACAGGGGGCTGAAGATACGCAGTATTTT. The complete variable domain, with remaining parts taken from reference TRBV5-1 and TRBJ2-3, reads KAGVTQTPRYLIKTRGQQVTLSCSPISGHRSVSWYQQTPGQGLQFLFEYFSETQRNKGNFPGRFSGRQFSNSRSEMNVSTLELGDSALYLCASNQQGAEDTQYFGPGTRLTVL.

The V gene is TRBV11-3, the J gene TRBJ2-7; the match to TRBD2 covers 8 bases. V lost 2 bases, J lost 0 bases, and 3 bases stayed unmatched. The germline V gene has CDR1 SGHNT and CDR2 YENEEA. The CDR3 is 15 residues long. The CDR3 sequence is CASSLSGSSSYEQYF. The CDR3 region has the DNA TGTGCCAGCAGCTTAAGCGGGAGCAGCTCCTACGAGCAGTACTTC.

This rearrangement joins TRBV5-6 to TRBJ1-5; D not certain. V was pared by 1 base and J by 0 bases, with 11 bases between. The CDR3 is made up of 16 amino acids. CDR1 is SGHDT, CDR2 YYEEEE, per germline. The CDR3: CASSLRTDYSNQPQHF. The CDR3 nucleotides read TGTGCCAGCAGCTTGAGGACCGACTATAGCAATCAGCCCCAGCATTTT.

The chain is built from TRBV7-8 and TRBJ2-3; maybe TRBD1 (5 bases). The CDR3 runs 15 residues. CDR1 and CDR2 from the germline V gene are SGHVS and FQNEAQ. The V gene lost 1 base and the J gene lost 1 base, with 9 bases spanning the gap. DNA for the CDR3: TGTGCCAGCAGCTTAGAAGGGGATCGCACAGATACGCAGTATTTT. This codes for CASSLEGDRTDTQYF.

V is TRBV5-4 and J is TRBJ2-5; TRBD1 matches at 7 bases. CDR3 size: 14 residues. The V and J ends lost 0 bases and 5 bases, in that order; junction bases with no gene match: 4. Per germline, CDR1 SGHNT and CDR2 YYREEE (reference sequence). The CDR3 nucleotides are TGTGCCAGCAGCTTGGCCGGCAGGGGGGAGACCCAGTACTTC. Amino acids: CASSLAGRGETQYF.